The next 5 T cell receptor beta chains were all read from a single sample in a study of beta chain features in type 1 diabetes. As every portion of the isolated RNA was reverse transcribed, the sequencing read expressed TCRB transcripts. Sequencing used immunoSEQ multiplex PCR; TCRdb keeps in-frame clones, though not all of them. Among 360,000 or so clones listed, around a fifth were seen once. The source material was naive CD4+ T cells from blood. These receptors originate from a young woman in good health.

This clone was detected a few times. The CDR3 is CASSLLVGDSPNYGYTF. CDR3 DNA: TGTGCCAGCTCCCTTCTCGTCGGGGACAGCCCTAACTATGGCTACACCTTC. The chain has TRBV18 and TRBJ1-2, with 7 bases identical to TRBD1. The CDR3 is made up of 17 amino acids. CDR1 and CDR2 from the germline V gene are KGHSH and LQKENI. J was trimmed by 0 bases and V by 6 bases; bases with no gene match: 13.

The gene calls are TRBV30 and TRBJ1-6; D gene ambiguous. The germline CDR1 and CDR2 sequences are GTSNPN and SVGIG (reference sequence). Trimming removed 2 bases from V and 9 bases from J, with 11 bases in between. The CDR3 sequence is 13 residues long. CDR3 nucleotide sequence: TGTGCCTGGAGTAATGGCCATTCTTCACCCCTCCACTTT. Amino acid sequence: CAWSNGHSSPLHF.

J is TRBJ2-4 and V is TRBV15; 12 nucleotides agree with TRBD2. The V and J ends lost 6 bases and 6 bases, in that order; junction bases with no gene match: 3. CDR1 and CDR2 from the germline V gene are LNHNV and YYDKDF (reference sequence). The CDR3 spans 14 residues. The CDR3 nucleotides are TGTGCCACCAGACCGACTAGCGGGGGAAACATTCAGTACTTC. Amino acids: CATRPTSGGNIQYF.

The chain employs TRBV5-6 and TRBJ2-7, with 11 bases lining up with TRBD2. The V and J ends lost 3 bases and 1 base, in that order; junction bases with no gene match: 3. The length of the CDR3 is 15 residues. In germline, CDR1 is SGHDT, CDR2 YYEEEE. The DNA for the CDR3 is TGTGCCAGCAGCTACGGGACTAGCGGATCCTACGAGCAGTACTTC. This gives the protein CASSYGTSGSYEQYF. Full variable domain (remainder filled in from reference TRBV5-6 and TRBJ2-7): DAGVTQSPTHLIKTRGQQVTLRCSPKSGHDTVSWYQQALGQGPQFIFQYYEEEERQRGNFPDRFSGHQFPNYSSELNVNALLLGDSALYLCASSYGTSGSYEQYFGPGTRLTVT.

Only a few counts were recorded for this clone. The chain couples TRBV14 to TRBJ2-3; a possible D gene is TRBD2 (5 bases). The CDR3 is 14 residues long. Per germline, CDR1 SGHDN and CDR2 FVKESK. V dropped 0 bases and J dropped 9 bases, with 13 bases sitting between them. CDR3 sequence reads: CASSQEGIARTQYF. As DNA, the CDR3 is TGTGCCAGCAGCCAAGAAGGAATAGCGCGGACGCAGTATTTT.